The 32 T cell receptor beta chains presented below share a single source sample, sequenced in a study of blood T cell repertoires in COVID-19. The table came from immunoSEQ multiplex PCR; TCRdb's copy has only in-frame clones and leaves some out. The sample holds around 140,000 clones, approximately 70% seen once. Sequencing was performed on peripheral blood. The receptors derive from a woman between 65 and 79 years old with acute or convalescent COVID-19.

This clone has a handful of counts. The gene calls are TRBV7-2 and TRBJ1-2; perhaps TRBD1 as D (5 bases). V was trimmed by 3 bases and J by 7 bases, leaving 12 bases between them. The CDR3 runs 13 residues. Germline V CDR1 and CDR2: SGHTA, FQGNSA. CDR3 sequence: CASSLTAQGGYTF. CDR3 nucleotide sequence: TGTGCCAGCAGCTTGACAGCTCAGGGTGGCTACACCTTC.

The chain uses TRBV19 and TRBJ1-2; 8 bases agree with TRBD1. CDR1 is LNHDA and CDR2 is SQIVND in the germline V gene (reference sequence). The CDR3 sequence is 17 residues long. Trimming removed 4 bases from V and 5 bases from J; junction bases left unmatched: 15. The CDR3 protein is CASSTRAVDRARYGYTF. The CDR3 DNA sequence: TGTGCCAGTAGTACCAGGGCCGTGGACAGGGCGAGGTATGGCTACACCTTC.

The V gene is TRBV19, the J gene TRBJ2-1; tentative D call: TRBD2 (6 bases). V lost 7 bases, J lost 1 base, and 14 bases lay in between. The CDR3 totals 15 residues. CDR1 and CDR2 (germline): LNHDA, SQIVND (reference sequence). CDR3 nucleotide sequence: TGTGCCAGTACCCCCGGGAGTGGGTCCTACAATGAGCAGTTCTTC. The encoded protein is CASTPGSGSYNEQFF.

The rearrangement uses TRBV15 and TRBJ2-3; 7 nucleotides align to TRBD1. V lost 6 bases to trimming and J lost 6 bases; unmatched junction nucleotides: 9. This CDR3 spans 14 amino acids. Germline V gene data show CDR1 as LNHNV and CDR2 as YYDKDF (reference sequence). This CDR3 reads CATRRTGTYDTQYF. CDR3 in DNA: TGTGCCACCAGGCGGACAGGTACTTACGATACGCAGTATTTT.

In nucleotides, the CDR3 is TGTGCCAGCAGCCAAGGGGGCACAGGGACTATTTTTAACTATGGCTACACCTTC. Translating gives CASSQGGTGTIFNYGYTF. The gene calls are TRBV14 and TRBJ1-2; D is perhaps TRBD1 (6 bases). The CDR3 is 18 residues long. V lost 1 base and J 1 base, leaving 19 bases between the germline ends. Germline CDR1 and CDR2: SGHDN and FVKESK.

V gene TRBV6-5 combines with J gene TRBJ2-2; D possibly corresponds to TRBD2 (5 bases). The CDR3 has 14 amino acids. The germline CDR1 and CDR2 sequences are MNHEY and SVGAGI. Trimming took 9 bases from V and 3 from J, leaving 14 bases between them. The CDR3 loop is CASKLQRDTGELFF. The CDR3 DNA reads TGTGCCAGTAAGCTACAGAGGGACACCGGGGAGCTGTTTTTT.

This clone was seen just once. The rearrangement links TRBV27 to TRBJ1-5; TRBD1 matches 7 bases. With 5 bases clipped from V and 3 bases from J, the junction kept 7 bases outside the gene matches. Germline CDR1 is MNHEY and CDR2 is SMNVEV (reference sequence). CDR3 length equals 15 residues. CDR3 region: CASSPVTGANQPQHF. The CDR3 coding sequence is TGTGCCAGCAGTCCCGTAACAGGGGCCAATCAGCCCCAGCATTTT.

The V gene is TRBV27, the J gene TRBJ2-7; TRBD2 matches 12 bases. From germline, CDR1 is MNHEY and CDR2 SMNVEV (reference sequence). The CDR3 extends over 15 amino acids. The V gene end was trimmed by 5 bases and the J gene end by 6 bases; junction bases not matched to a gene: 8. In DNA, the CDR3 is TGTGCCAGCAGTAGGACTAGCGGGATCCTACCCGAGCAGTACTTC. Its protein product is CASSRTSGILPEQYF.

The chain employs TRBV7-7 and TRBJ2-5; possibly TRBD1 for D (7 bases). The CDR3 runs 16 residues. V was cut by 2 bases and J by 5 bases, with 18 bases left in between. Germline lookup yields CDR1 SSHAT and CDR2 FNYEAQ (reference sequence). CDR3 sequence (DNA): TGTGCCAGCAGCTTAACAGGAGGGGGCTTTGGGGAGACCCAGTACTTC. As protein: CASSLTGGGFGETQYF.

This chain joins TRBV6-6 and TRBJ2-1; 7 bases align to TRBD2. The CDR3 runs 16 residues. The germline V gene encodes CDR1 MNHNY and CDR2 SVGAGI (reference sequence). The ends lost 2 bases at V and 2 bases at J; junction bases unmatched: 6. The CDR3 loop is CASSYTLAATYNEQFF. CDR3 in DNA: TGTGCCAGCAGTTACACCCTAGCGGCCACCTACAATGAGCAGTTCTTC.

This clone has a handful of counts. The chain recombines TRBV12-3 or TRBV12-4 with TRBJ2-2, with 9 bases aligning to TRBD2. The CDR3 is made up of 13 amino acids. The V segment lost 8 bases and the J segment 5 bases; nucleotides outside the gene matches: 3. CDR3 protein: CASEREETGELFF. The DNA for the CDR3 is TGTGCCAGCGAGCGGGAGGAGACCGGGGAGCTGTTTTTT.

The chain uses TRBV3-1 (or the pseudogene TRBV3-2) and TRBJ1-6, with TRBD1 as a possible D gene (5 bases). The V gene lost 2 bases and the J gene lost 8 bases, with 10 bases spanning the gap. Germline CDR1 reads LGHDT; CDR2 reads YNNKEL (reference sequence). The length of the CDR3 is 14 residues. The CDR3 loop reads CASSQRDRYSPLHF. The DNA of the CDR3 is TGTGCCAGCAGCCAACGAGACAGATATTCACCCCTCCACTTT.

This chain connects TRBV4-3 to TRBJ2-1, with TRBD2 matching over 7 bases. Germline assignment: CDR1 LGHNA and CDR2 YSLEER. CDR3 length: 16 amino acids. J gave up 3 bases and V 2 bases, and 7 bases lay outside the gene matches. CDR3 sequence: CASSQISGAFYNEQFF. The CDR3 nucleotides read TGCGCCAGCAGCCAAATAAGCGGGGCCTTCTACAATGAGCAGTTCTTC.

The genes are TRBV18 and TRBJ2-7, with a tentative D call TRBD2 (5 bases). The V end lost 0 bases, the J end lost 5 bases, and 14 bases lay between the germline ends. CDR1 is KGHSH, CDR2 LQKENI, per germline. The CDR3 runs to 15 residues. CDR3 in amino acids: CASSPPVRGRHEQYF. The CDR3, as DNA: TGTGCCAGCTCACCACCAGTCCGGGGTCGGCACGAGCAGTACTTC. Filled out from reference TRBV18 and TRBJ2-7, the complete variable domain reads NAGVMQNPRHLVRRRGQEARLRCSPMKGHSHVYWYRQLPEEGLKFMVYLQKENIIDESGMPKERFSAEFPKEGPSILRIQQVVRGDSAAYFCASSPPVRGRHEQYFGPGTRLTVT.

This clone occurred once. This chain connects TRBV28 to TRBJ2-7, with 9 bases lining up with TRBD1. From germline, CDR1 is MDHEN and CDR2 SYDVKM. This CDR3 has 14 residues. V lost 5 bases to trimming and J lost 6 bases; unmatched junction nucleotides: 8. The CDR3 nucleotides are TGTGCCAGCAGTCCGGGGACAGGGAGAAGCGAGCAGTACTTC. Amino acid sequence: CASSPGTGRSEQYF.

This clone has a handful of counts. The rearrangement uses TRBV5-4 and TRBJ1-6; 7 nucleotides line up with TRBD1. CDR3 length equals 16 residues. V gave up 5 bases and J gave up 7 bases; unmatched junction bases: 12. Germline lookup yields CDR1 SGHNT and CDR2 YYREEE (reference sequence). CDR3: CASSLPERGLNSPLHF. Written as DNA, the CDR3 is TGTGCCAGCAGTCTTCCGGAGAGGGGGCTCAATTCACCCCTCCACTTT.

Comment on this clone: At one boundary the junction diverges from the germline segment, which might be a read error. The V gene is TRBV7-7, the J gene TRBJ2-5, with 7 bases fitting TRBD1. The CDR3 runs 15 residues. In germline, CDR1 is SSHAT, CDR2 FNYEAQ (reference sequence). As DNA, the CDR3 is TGTGCTAGCAGCTTAGCGCCAGGGGGCCAAGAGACCCAGTACTTC. Amino acid sequence: CASSLAPGGQETQYF.

The J gene is TRBJ1-2, the V gene TRBV12-5; 9 bases are shared with TRBD1. CDR3 length: 13 residues. Germline loops: CDR1 LGHNT, CDR2 FRNRAP. The trim removed 4 bases at V and 4 bases at J, leaving 1 base unmatched. The CDR3 spells CASGSQGAYGYTF. In DNA, the CDR3 is TGTGCTAGTGGTTCACAGGGGGCCTATGGCTACACCTTC.

This chain uses TRBV7-8 with TRBJ2-7; 10 bases are a match to TRBD2. Germline trimming cut 5 bases from V and 2 bases from J; bases unmatched to any gene: 3. The CDR3 totals 14 residues. The germline V gene encodes CDR1 SGHVS and CDR2 FQNEAQ. The CDR3: CASSQLAGTYEQYF. The DNA of the CDR3 is TGTGCCAGCAGCCAACTAGCGGGGACCTACGAGCAGTACTTC.

V is TRBV5-5 and J is TRBJ2-5; TRBD1 agrees at 10 bases. CDR1 and CDR2 (germline): SGHKS, YYEKEE (reference sequence). CDR3 length equals 15 residues. With V trimmed by 3 bases and J by 0 bases, 2 bases remained unmatched. CDR3 coding DNA: TGTGCCAGCAGCTCGGGACAGGGGTACCAAGAGACCCAGTACTTC. This sequence encodes CASSSGQGYQETQYF.

This rearrangement joins TRBV7-6 to TRBJ2-3; 11 bases align to TRBD2. Unmatched junction bases numbered 4, after V lost 2 bases and J lost 3 bases. The CDR3 is 16 amino acids. Germline assignment: CDR1 SGHVS and CDR2 FNYEAQ. The CDR3 protein is CASSLLLAGVTDTQYF. The CDR3 DNA is TGTGCCAGCAGCTTATTACTAGCGGGGGTTACAGATACGCAGTATTTT.

DNA of the CDR3: TGTGCCAGCAGCCACCCACCGACTAGCGGGGGTAGGAATACGCAGTATTTT. This encodes CASSHPPTSGGRNTQYF. The chain employs TRBV14 and TRBJ2-3, with 12 bases identical to TRBD2. The germline V gene has CDR1 SGHDN and CDR2 FVKESK. The CDR3 runs to 17 residues. After removal of 3 bases from V and 7 bases from J, the junction contained 11 bases not matched to a gene.

On this clone itself: At one end the junction does not follow the germline gene, possibly because of a read error. The rearrangement joins TRBV7-7 to TRBJ2-5, with D possibly TRBD1 on 6 matching bases. The CDR3 spans 15 residues. Germline V gene sequence: CDR1 SSHAT, CDR2 FNYEAQ (reference sequence). CDR3 sequence: CASSLGRGQQETQYF. CDR3 DNA sequence: TGTGCTAGCAGCTTAGGTCGGGGACAACAAGAGACCCAGTACTTC.

The rearrangement links TRBV4-3 to TRBJ2-1; D is perhaps TRBD2 (6 bases). Trimming stripped 4 bases from V and 1 base from J, with 11 bases between. The CDR3 runs to 15 residues. Germline CDR1 and CDR2: LGHNA and YSLEER. The chain's CDR3 is CASSPWGGSYNEQFF. CDR3 bases: TGCGCCAGCAGCCCCTGGGGAGGTTCCTACAATGAGCAGTTCTTC.

This chain uses TRBV4-1 with TRBJ2-7; 8 bases agree with TRBD2. The CDR3 loop spans 17 amino acids. V trimming: 1 base; J trimming: 1 base; junction bases outside the gene matches: 9. Looked up from germline, CDR1 is MGHRA and CDR2 is YSYEKL. The DNA for the CDR3 is TGCGCCAGCAGCCAAGGGGGACTACTAGCGGATTCCTACGAGCAGTACTTC. Translated, it gives CASSQGGLLADSYEQYF.

This clone has more than one count but fewer than ten. This chain links TRBV3-1 (or the pseudogene TRBV3-2) with TRBJ1-1; 9 positions match TRBD1. Germline V gene lookup returns CDR1 LGHDT and CDR2 YNNKEL (reference sequence). The CDR3 runs to 15 residues. The V gene end was trimmed by 3 bases and the J gene end by 0 bases; junction bases not matched to a gene: 2. The CDR3 is CASSHGQGLNTEAFF. As DNA, the CDR3 is TGTGCCAGCAGCCACGGACAGGGGCTGAACACTGAAGCTTTCTTT.

V usage is TRBV4-1 and J usage is TRBJ2-7; 7 bases are shared with TRBD1. Trimming cost V 0 bases and J 1 base; bases outside gene matches: 3. CDR3 length equals 15 residues. Germline V CDR1 and CDR2: MGHRA, YSYEKL. The CDR3 nucleotides are TGCGCCAGCAGCCAAGAACCGGGACAGTCCTACGAGCAGTACTTC. It is translated as CASSQEPGQSYEQYF.

The V gene is TRBV11-2, the J gene TRBJ1-2, with D possibly matching TRBD1 (6 bases). This CDR3 has 13 residues. CDR1 is SGHAT, CDR2 FQNNGV, per germline. Trimming removed 5 bases at V and 4 bases at J, with 11 bases between. The CDR3 here is CASSLGQSYGYTF. In DNA form, the CDR3 reads TGTGCCAGCAGCCTCGGACAGAGCTATGGCTACACCTTC.

The chain combines TRBV6-2 or TRBV6-3 with TRBJ1-1; D might be TRBD1 (6 bases). Trimming shortened V by 6 bases and J by 7 bases, and 24 bases separated the two germline ends. CDR1 and CDR2 from the germline V gene are MNHEY and SVGEGT. The CDR3 loop spans 16 amino acids. The chain's CDR3 is CASSNPRGGRLNEAFF. CDR3 in DNA: TGTGCCAGCAGCAACCCGCGCGGGGGGCGGTTAAATGAAGCTTTCTTT.

This chain joins TRBV11-2 and TRBJ2-3, with 7 bases identical to TRBD1. The CDR3 totals 16 residues. Germline V CDR1 and CDR2: SGHAT, FQNNGV. Trimming at V came to 4 bases and at J to 0 bases, leaving 7 bases not matched to a gene. CDR3 amino acids: CASSSELTGSTDTQYF. The DNA of the CDR3 is TGTGCCAGCAGCTCCGAATTGACAGGGAGCACAGATACGCAGTATTTT.

In nucleotides, the CDR3 is TGTGCCAGCAGTACAATGGGGAGCTACAATGAGCAGTTCTTC. Translation gives CASSTMGSYNEQFF. This chain connects TRBV6-5 to TRBJ2-1; tentative D call: TRBD2 (5 bases). Looked up from germline, CDR1 is MNHEY and CDR2 is SVGAGI. V lost 5 bases, J lost 3 bases, and 11 bases lay in between. The CDR3 runs 14 residues.

This clone occurred a few times. This rearrangement joins TRBV19 to TRBJ1-4; the D gene is possibly TRBD1 (6 bases). CDR3 length: 15 amino acids. V shed 6 bases and J shed 6 bases, with 17 bases lying between them. Germline V CDR1 and CDR2: LNHDA, SQIVND (reference sequence). CDR3 DNA sequence: TGTGCCAGTAGCCAACAGGGAAGCCACTATGAAAAACTGTTTTTT. Its protein product is CASSQQGSHYEKLFF.